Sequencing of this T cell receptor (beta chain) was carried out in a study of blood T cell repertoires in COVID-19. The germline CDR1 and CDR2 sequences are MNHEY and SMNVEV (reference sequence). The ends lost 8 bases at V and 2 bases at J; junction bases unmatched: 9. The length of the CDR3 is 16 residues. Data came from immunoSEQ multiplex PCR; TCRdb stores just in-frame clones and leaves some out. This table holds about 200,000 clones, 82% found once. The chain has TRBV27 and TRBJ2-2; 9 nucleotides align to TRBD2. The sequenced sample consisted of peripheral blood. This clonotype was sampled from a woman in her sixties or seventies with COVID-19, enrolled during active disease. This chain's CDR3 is CASGPSGIFNTGELFF. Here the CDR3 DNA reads TGTGCCAGCGGCCCTAGCGGGATCTTTAACACCGGGGAGCTGTTTTTT.